This TCR beta chain stems from a study of cytomegalovirus exposure and HLA in healthy donors. About this clone itself: What it binds is unknown.

Donors in the study were healthy people who gave bone marrow. Primers: 60 Vbeta forward and 13 Jbeta reverse. Profiled with immunoSEQ multiplex PCR; TCRdb holds only in-frame clones, not every one. Of 180,000 or so clones listed, over 75% are singletons. Whole-study results and caveats: An analysis that was carried out later associated approximately 15,000 TCR beta sequences with HLA alleles at 0.05 false discovery rate.

The ends were cut back, 4 bases at V and 0 bases at J, with 12 bases in the middle. The CDR3 covers 15 residues. Germline V CDR1 and CDR2: SGHDN, FVKESK. The clonotype was recovered from a boy aged 2-9 years in good health and CMV-seronegative. Source material: PBMCs. The V gene is TRBV14, the J gene TRBJ1-2, with a weak D call TRBD1 (6 bases). The chain's CDR3 is CASSPHDRPNYGYTF. The CDR3 nucleotides read TGTGCCAGCAGCCCCCACGACAGGCCTAACTATGGCTACACCTTC.